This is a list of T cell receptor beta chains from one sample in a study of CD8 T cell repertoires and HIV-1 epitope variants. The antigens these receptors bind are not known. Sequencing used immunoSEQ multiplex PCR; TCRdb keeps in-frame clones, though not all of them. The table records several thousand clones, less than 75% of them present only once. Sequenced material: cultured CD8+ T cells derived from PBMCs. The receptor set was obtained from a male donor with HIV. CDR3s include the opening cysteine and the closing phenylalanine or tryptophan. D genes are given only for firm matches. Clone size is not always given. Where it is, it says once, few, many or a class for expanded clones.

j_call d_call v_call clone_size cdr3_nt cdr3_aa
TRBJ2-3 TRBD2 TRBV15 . TGTGCCACCAGCTCCTCCCTAGCGGGGCTCACAGATACGCAGTATTTT CATSSSLAGLTDTQYF
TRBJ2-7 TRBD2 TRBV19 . TGTGCCAGTAGTATCGACTTAACTAGCGGGGTATACGAGCAGTACTTC CASSIDLTSGVYEQYF
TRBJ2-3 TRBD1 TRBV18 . TGTGCCAGCTCACCCCGTAAGACAGGGGACTTCACAGATACGCAGTATTTT CASSPRKTGDFTDTQYF
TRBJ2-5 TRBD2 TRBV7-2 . TGTGCCAGCAGCTTGGGGACTAGCGGGGGGGAGACCCAGTACTTC CASSLGTSGGETQYF
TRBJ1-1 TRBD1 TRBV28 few TGTGCCAGCAGTTTTACAGGGGCCGAGCGGACTGAAGCTTTCTTT CASSFTGAERTEAFF
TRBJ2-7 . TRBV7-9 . TGTGCCAGCAGCTTAGAGGGCAAGGCCCACGAGCAGTACTTC CASSLEGKAHEQYF
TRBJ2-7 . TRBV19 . TGTGCCAGTAGTATGAACTCCCTCCTGGAGCAGTACTTC CASSMNSLLEQYF
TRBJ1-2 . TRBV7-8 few TGTGCCAGCAGCTTACAGAGAGGTGGCTACACCTTC CASSLQRGGYTF
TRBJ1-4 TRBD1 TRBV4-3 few TGCGCCAGCAGCCAAGAAGAAGGGACAGGGAATGAAAAACTGTTTTTT CASSQEEGTGNEKLFF
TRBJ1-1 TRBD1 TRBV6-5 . TGTGCCAGCACTATCATACAGGGGGCACACGCTGAAGCTTTCTTT CASTIIQGAHAEAFF
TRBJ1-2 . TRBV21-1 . TGTGCCAGCAGCCCCCCAAAGCCGGGACAGGTTCCTAACTATGGCTACACCTTC CASSPPKPGQVPNYGYTF
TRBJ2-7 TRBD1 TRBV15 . TGTGCCACCAGCCCCGGGACAGGGGGCGCTTACGAGCAGTACTTC CATSPGTGGAYEQYF
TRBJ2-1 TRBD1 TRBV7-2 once TGTGCCAGCAGCTCGACAGGGGCCGAGGAGCAGTTCTTC CASSSTGAEEQFF
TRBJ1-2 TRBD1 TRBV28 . TGTGCCAGCAGCCTAATCAATTCAGGGGGCTACTATGGCTACACCTTC CASSLINSGGYYGYTF
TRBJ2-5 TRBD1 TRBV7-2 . TGTGCCAGCAGCGCCGGGACAGGGGTGGGAGAGACCCAGTACTTC CASSAGTGVGETQYF
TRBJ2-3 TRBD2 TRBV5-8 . TGTGCCAGCAGCCCCACTAGCGGGAAAGATACAGATACGCAGTATTTT CASSPTSGKDTDTQYF
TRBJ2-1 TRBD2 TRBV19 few TGTGCCAGTACAATGGGAGCGGGAGGGCGGAATGAGCAGTTCTTC CASTMGAGGRNEQFF
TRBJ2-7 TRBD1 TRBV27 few TGTGCCAGCAGTCCGGGACAGGTGCTACACGAGCAGTACTTC CASSPGQVLHEQYF
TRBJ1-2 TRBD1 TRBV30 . TGTGCCTGGAGTGTAGGGACAGGGTACGGCTACACCTTC CAWSVGTGYGYTF
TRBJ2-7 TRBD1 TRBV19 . TGTGCCAGTAGTCCAGGGGGAATGACCTACGAGCAGTACTTC CASSPGGMTYEQYF
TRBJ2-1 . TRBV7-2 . TGTGCCAGCAGAGGCGGAAACAATGAGCAGTTCTTC CASRGGNNEQFF
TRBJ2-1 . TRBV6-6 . TGTGCCAGCATTGATACCGGATTTGGCCCCAATGAGCAGTTCTTC CASIDTGFGPNEQFF
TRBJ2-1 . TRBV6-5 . TGTGCCAGCAGTCGGACAGATAGCTCCTACAATGAGCAGTTCTTC CASSRTDSSYNEQFF
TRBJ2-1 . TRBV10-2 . TGCGCCAGCAGTGCCCCGCGGGGTACCTACAATGAGCAGTTCTTC CASSAPRGTYNEQFF
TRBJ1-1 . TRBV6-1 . TGTGCCAGCAGTGAATGGGGGGGAATGAACACTGAAGCTTTCTTT CASSEWGGMNTEAFF
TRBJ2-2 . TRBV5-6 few TGTGCCAGCAGCTCTGGGCAGGGGATCTTTCCCGGGGAGCTGTTTTTT CASSSGQGIFPGELFF
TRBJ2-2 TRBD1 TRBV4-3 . TGCGCCAGCAGCCCAGGGACAGGTGCGGACACCGGGGAGCTGTTTTTT CASSPGTGADTGELFF
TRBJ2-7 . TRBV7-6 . TGTGCCAGCAGCTTACTGGACGGATCCTACGAGCAGTACTTC CASSLLDGSYEQYF
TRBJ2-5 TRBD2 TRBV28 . TGTGCCAGCAGTTTAACCGCTAGCGGGGGCACAGCAACTCCCCCAGAGACCCAGTACTTC CASSLTASGGTATPPETQYF
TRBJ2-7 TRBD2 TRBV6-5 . TGTGCCAGCAGACCGACTAGCGGGAGGCTAGGCGAGCAGTACTTC CASRPTSGRLGEQYF